Following are 2 T cell receptor beta chains from one sample sequenced in a study of T cell repertoires in cytomegalovirus infection. One entry per CDR3 protein, called by TCRdb with MiXCR from the reads. The profile covers about 250,000 distinct CDR3 sequences, with approximately 15% appearing a single time and 40% to 55% taken by the ten largest. Sequencing was performed on CD8+ T cells from PBMCs. These receptors originate from a human donor in good health (CMV status not recorded). Some clones in this sample may be carry-over from other donors' samples.

This clonotype appeared a few times. The chain carries TRBV5-8 and TRBJ1-2; D is perhaps TRBD1 (6 bases). The CDR3 sequence is 15 residues long. The germline gives CDR1 SGHTS, CDR2 YDEGEE. Trimming removed 2 bases at V and 8 bases at J, with 19 bases between. The CDR3, as DNA: TGTGCCAGCAGCTTACAGGGAACCCCCGGAGAGGGCTACACCTTC. It specifies CASSLQGTPGEGYTF.

The chain employs TRBV6-4 and TRBJ2-1; TRBD1 or TRBD2 may be the D gene (6 bases each). The CDR3 extends over 14 amino acids. V was pared by 7 bases and J by 6 bases, with 16 bases between. Germline CDR1 MRHNA, CDR2 SNTAGT. The chain's CDR3 is CASNRGVSPNEQFF. CDR3 coding DNA: TGTGCCAGCAATAGGGGGGTTTCACCCAATGAGCAGTTCTTC.